This T cell receptor beta chain was observed in a study of patients and donors after allogeneic stem cell transplantation. This clonotype occurred many times. The CDR3 spans 10 residues. CDR1 and CDR2 (germline): LNHDA, SQIVND (reference sequence). V lost 8 bases to trimming and J lost 6 bases, with 7 bases between them. MiXCR, applied by TCRdb to the RT-PCR reads, yields one record per CDR3 protein. The sample records thousands of distinct CDR3 sequences, about an eighth being singletons. The sample was blood, either unsorted or a sorted T cell fraction (not recorded which). The gene calls are TRBV19 and TRBJ1-2; D remains unclear. This TCR was sampled from a human donor who was either an allogeneic HSCT recipient or a stem cell or donor lymphocyte infusion donor (not recorded which). It is not recorded whose cells these are; they may come from a transplant donor. The CDR3 is CASLGDGYTF. For the CDR3, the DNA is TGTGCCAGTCTCGGGGATGGCTACACCTTC.